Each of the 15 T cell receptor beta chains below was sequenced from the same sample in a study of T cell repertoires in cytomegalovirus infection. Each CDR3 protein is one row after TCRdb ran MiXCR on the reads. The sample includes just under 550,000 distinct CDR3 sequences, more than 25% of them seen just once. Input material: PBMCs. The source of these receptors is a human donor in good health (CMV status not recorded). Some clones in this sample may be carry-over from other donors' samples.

CDR3 nucleotides: TGCAGTGCTAGAGATGCACAGGGGGCCCATAATTCACCCCTCCACTTT. It encodes CSARDAQGAHNSPLHF. This chain joins TRBV20-1 and TRBJ1-6; 9 positions agree with TRBD1. V trimming: 0 bases; J trimming: 5 bases; junction bases outside the gene matches: 5. The germline CDR1 and CDR2 sequences are DFQATT and SNEGSKA (reference sequence). The CDR3 is made up of 16 amino acids.

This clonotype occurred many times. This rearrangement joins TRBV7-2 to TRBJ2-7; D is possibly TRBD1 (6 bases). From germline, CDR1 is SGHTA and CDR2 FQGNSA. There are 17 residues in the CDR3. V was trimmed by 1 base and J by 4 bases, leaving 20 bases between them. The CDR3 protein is CASSLGFEKQRGYEQYF. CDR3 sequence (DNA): TGTGCCAGCAGCTTAGGTTTCGAAAAACAAAGGGGGTACGAGCAGTACTTC.

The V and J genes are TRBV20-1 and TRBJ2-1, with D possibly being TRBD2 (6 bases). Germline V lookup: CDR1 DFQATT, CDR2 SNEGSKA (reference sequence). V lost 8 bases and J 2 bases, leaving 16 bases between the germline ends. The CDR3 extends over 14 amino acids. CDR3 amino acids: CSLIRTTAYNEQFF. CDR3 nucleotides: TGCAGTCTCATCAGGACTACCGCCTACAATGAGCAGTTCTTC.

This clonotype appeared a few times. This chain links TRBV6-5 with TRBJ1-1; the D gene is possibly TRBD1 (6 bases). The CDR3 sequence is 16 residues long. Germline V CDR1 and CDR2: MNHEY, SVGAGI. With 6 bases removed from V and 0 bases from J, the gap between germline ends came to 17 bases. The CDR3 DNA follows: TGTGCCAGCAGGCGCCGGACAGTCCGCCTGAACACTGAAGCTTTCTTT. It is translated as CASRRRTVRLNTEAFF.

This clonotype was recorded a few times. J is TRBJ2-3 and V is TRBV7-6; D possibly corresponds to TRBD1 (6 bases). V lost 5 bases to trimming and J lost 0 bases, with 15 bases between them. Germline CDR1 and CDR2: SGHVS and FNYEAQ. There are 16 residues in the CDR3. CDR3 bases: TGTGCCAGCAGCGGATTGGGGGCCACTAGCACAGATACGCAGTATTTT. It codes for CASSGLGATSTDTQYF.

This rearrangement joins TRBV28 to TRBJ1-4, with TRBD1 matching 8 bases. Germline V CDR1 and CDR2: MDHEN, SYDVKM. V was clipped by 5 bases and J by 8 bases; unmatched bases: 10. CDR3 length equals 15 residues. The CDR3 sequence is CASSPGDRTGEKLFF. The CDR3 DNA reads TGTGCCAGCAGTCCCGGGGACAGGACAGGAGAAAAACTGTTTTTT. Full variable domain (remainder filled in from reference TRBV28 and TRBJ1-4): DVKVTQSSRYLVKRTGEKVFLECVQDMDHENMFWYRQDPGLGLRLIYFSYDVKMKEKGDIPEGYSVSREKKERFSLILESASTNQTSMYLCASSPGDRTGEKLFFGSGTQLSVL.

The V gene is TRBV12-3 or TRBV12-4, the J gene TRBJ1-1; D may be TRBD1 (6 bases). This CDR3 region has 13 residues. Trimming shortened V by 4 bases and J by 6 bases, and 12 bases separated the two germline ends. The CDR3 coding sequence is TGTGCCAGCAGTTCAGGGGTGTCACCTGAAGCTTTCTTT. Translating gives CASSSGVSPEAFF.

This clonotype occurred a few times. The CDR3 spells CASSFWDEQFF. The CDR3 region has the DNA TGTGCCAGCAGCTTTTGGGATGAGCAGTTCTTC. V usage is TRBV7-9 and J usage is TRBJ2-1; D gene ambiguous. CDR3 length: 11 amino acids. Germline lookup yields CDR1 SEHNR and CDR2 FQNEAQ (reference sequence). V lost 3 bases and J lost 8, with 5 bases in between.

The CDR3 loop reads CASNGPGQYEQYF. CDR3 bases: TGTGCCAGCAACGGCCCGGGACAGTACGAGCAGTACTTC. The V and J genes are TRBV7-8 and TRBJ2-7, with 7 bases aligning to TRBD1. CDR3 length: 13 residues. Losses at the gene ends were 7 bases for V and 4 bases for J; bases not matched to a gene: 7. CDR1 is SGHVS, CDR2 FQNEAQ, per germline.

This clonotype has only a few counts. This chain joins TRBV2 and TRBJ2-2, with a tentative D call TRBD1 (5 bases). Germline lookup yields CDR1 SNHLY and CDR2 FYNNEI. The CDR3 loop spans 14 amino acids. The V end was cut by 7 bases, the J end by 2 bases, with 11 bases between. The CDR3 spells CASTKTDNTGELFF. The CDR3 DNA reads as TGTGCCAGCACTAAGACAGATAACACCGGGGAGCTGTTTTTT.

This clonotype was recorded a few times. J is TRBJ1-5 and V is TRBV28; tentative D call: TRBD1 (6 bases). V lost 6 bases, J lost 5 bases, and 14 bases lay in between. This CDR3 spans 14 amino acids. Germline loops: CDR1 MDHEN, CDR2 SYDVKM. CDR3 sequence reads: CASRENTGYQPQHF. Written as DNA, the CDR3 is TGTGCCAGCAGGGAAAACACAGGGTATCAGCCCCAGCATTTT. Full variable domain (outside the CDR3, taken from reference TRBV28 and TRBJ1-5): DVKVTQSSRYLVKRTGEKVFLECVQDMDHENMFWYRQDPGLGLRLIYFSYDVKMKEKGDIPEGYSVSREKKERFSLILESASTNQTSMYLCASRENTGYQPQHFGDGTRLSIL.

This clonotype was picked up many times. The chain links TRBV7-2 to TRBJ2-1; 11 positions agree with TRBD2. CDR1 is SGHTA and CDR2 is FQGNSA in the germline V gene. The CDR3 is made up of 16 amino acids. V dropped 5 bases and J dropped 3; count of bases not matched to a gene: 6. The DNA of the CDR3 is TGTGCCAGCAGCGCGTCCGGGACTAGCGGCTACAATGAGCAGTTCTTC. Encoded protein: CASSASGTSGYNEQFF. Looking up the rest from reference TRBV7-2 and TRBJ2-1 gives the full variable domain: GAGVSQSPSNKVTEKGKDVELRCDPISGHTALYWYRQSLGQGLEFLIYFQGNSAPDKSGLPSDRFSAERTGGSVSTLTIQRTQQEDSAVYLCASSASGTSGYNEQFFGPGTRLTVL.

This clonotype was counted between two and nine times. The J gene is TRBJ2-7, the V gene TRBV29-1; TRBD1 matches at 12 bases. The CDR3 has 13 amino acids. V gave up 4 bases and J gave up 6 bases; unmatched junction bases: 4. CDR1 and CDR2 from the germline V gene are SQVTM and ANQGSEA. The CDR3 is CSVVGTGGAEQYF. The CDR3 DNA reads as TGCAGCGTTGTCGGGACAGGGGGCGCCGAGCAGTACTTC.

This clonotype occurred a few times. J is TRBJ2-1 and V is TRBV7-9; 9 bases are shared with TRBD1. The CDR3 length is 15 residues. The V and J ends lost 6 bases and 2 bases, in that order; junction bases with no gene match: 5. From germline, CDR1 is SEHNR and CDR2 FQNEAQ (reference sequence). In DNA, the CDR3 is TGTGCCAGCAGAGACGGGACAGGGCCCTACAATGAGCAGTTCTTC. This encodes CASRDGTGPYNEQFF.

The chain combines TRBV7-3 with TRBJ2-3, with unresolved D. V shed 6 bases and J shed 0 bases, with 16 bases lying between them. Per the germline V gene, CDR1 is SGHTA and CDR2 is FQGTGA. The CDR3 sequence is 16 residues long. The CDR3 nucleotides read TGTGCCAGCAGTTCAAACGGGCCGTCTAGCACAGATACGCAGTATTTT. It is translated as CASSSNGPSSTDTQYF. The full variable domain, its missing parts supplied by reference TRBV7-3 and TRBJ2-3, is GAGVSQTPSNKVTEKGKYVELRCDPISGHTALYWYRQSLGQGPEFLIYFQGTGAADDSGLPNDRFFAVRPEGSVSTLKIQRTERGDSAVYLCASSSNGPSSTDTQYFGPGTRLTVL.